This passage covers 17 T cell receptor beta chains from one sample sequenced in a study of blood T cell repertoires in COVID-19 (dated by TCRdb to 2018 to 2020). Library prep was done by the immunoSEQ multiplex PCR assay. Entries here come from immuneACCESS through TCRdb and include only in-frame sequences with V and J called. Some clones fail to appear in such tables; in the studies checked, an unresolved V gene covers under half of the shortfall, and the cause of the remainder is unknown. This sample lists under 350,000 clones; just over 85% were detected once. Of the sample, approximately 4.6% falls within the top ten clones. The sequencing sample was made of PBMCs or T cells enriched from blood (not recorded which). The receptor set was obtained from a middle-aged woman with acute COVID-19.

The CDR3, as DNA: TGTGCCAGCAGCCCGCCCACAGGGGAAGGAGGTGAAAAACTGTTTTTT. As protein: CASSPPTGEGGEKLFF. The chain combines TRBV7-9 with TRBJ1-4, with 7 bases matching TRBD1. The CDR3 runs 16 residues. Germline V gene sequence: CDR1 SEHNR, CDR2 FQNEAQ (reference sequence). V trimming: 5 bases; J trimming: 7 bases; junction bases outside the gene matches: 13.

The chain uses TRBV27 and TRBJ1-3, with D tentatively TRBD1 (5 bases). Germline V gene data show CDR1 as MNHEY and CDR2 as SMNVEV (reference sequence). The CDR3 extends over 15 amino acids. V was trimmed by 0 bases and J by 3 bases, leaving 9 bases between them. In nucleotides, the CDR3 is TGTGCCAGCAGTTTATCAGGGGCCTATGGAAACACCATATATTTT. Translating it yields CASSLSGAYGNTIYF.

This clone was observed once. The V gene is TRBV5-6, the J gene TRBJ1-1; D possibly corresponds to TRBD1 (5 bases). Germline CDR1 is SGHDT and CDR2 is YYEEEE. V was trimmed by 1 base and J by 1 base, leaving 11 bases between them. The CDR3 contains 15 residues. CDR3 nucleotides: TGTGCCAGCAGCTTGTCTGCTCAGGGGAACACTGAAGCTTTCTTT. Amino acid sequence: CASSLSAQGNTEAFF.

V usage is TRBV7-2 and J usage is TRBJ2-1, with 7 bases that match TRBD2. Per the germline V gene, CDR1 is SGHTA and CDR2 is FQGNSA. The length of the CDR3 is 18 residues. The junction had 11 bases not matched to a gene; V was cut back by 0 bases and J by 3 bases. CDR3 amino acids: CASSLAISGEAYYNEQFF. CDR3 DNA: TGTGCCAGCAGCTTAGCTATAAGCGGGGAGGCTTACTACAATGAGCAGTTCTTC.

The chain joins TRBV27 to TRBJ2-3; D remains ambiguous. The germline V gene encodes CDR1 MNHEY and CDR2 SMNVEV (reference sequence). The V gene lost 5 bases and the J gene lost 0 bases, with 18 bases spanning the gap. CDR3 size: 17 residues. The CDR3 bases are TGTGCCAGCAGTGGAGCTAAAATGAGTACTAGCACAGATACGCAGTATTTT. Its translation: CASSGAKMSTSTDTQYF.

Here the CDR3 DNA reads TGTGCCAGCAGTCTAGCGGGAGGGCCCGGCAATGAGCAGTTCTTC. Residues: CASSLAGGPGNEQFF. The J gene is TRBJ2-1, the V gene TRBV6-2 or TRBV6-3; 12 nucleotides agree with TRBD2. Germline V gives CDR1 MNHEY, CDR2 SVGEGT. The CDR3 consists of 15 residues. V lost 5 bases to trimming and J lost 6 bases; unmatched junction nucleotides: 5.

On this clone: Other DNA sequences in the sample encode the same CDR3. V is TRBV18 and J is TRBJ1-1, with unresolved D. Per germline, CDR1 KGHSH and CDR2 LQKENI. Trimming removed 3 bases at V and 1 base at J, with 9 bases between. This CDR3 has 14 residues. Here the CDR3 DNA reads TGTGCCAGCTCACCTCTAACCGGGAACACTGAAGCTTTCTTT. Translated, it gives CASSPLTGNTEAFF.

V usage is TRBV29-1 and J usage is TRBJ2-5; D may be TRBD2 (6 bases). The CDR3 extends over 10 amino acids. CDR1 is SQVTM and CDR2 is ANQGSEA in the germline V gene. With 4 bases removed from V and 7 bases from J, the gap between germline ends came to 7 bases. The CDR3 region has the DNA TGCAGCGTTGGGGGGGTGACCCAGTACTTC. Its protein product is CSVGGVTQYF.

This clone has a handful of counts. This chain uses TRBV25-1 with TRBJ2-5; D gene ambiguous. V was cut by 4 bases and J by 0 bases, with 6 bases left in between. Germline V gene sequence: CDR1 MGHDK, CDR2 SYGVNS. CDR3 length equals 13 residues. This chain's CDR3 is CASSAHNQETQYF. CDR3 coding DNA: TGTGCCAGCAGTGCCCACAACCAAGAGACCCAGTACTTC.

This rearrangement joins TRBV19 to TRBJ1-2; 8 bases align to TRBD1. The CDR3 runs to 16 residues. From germline, CDR1 is LNHDA and CDR2 SQIVND (reference sequence). V shed 4 bases, J shed 2 bases, and the junction held 9 bases outside the gene matches. The CDR3 DNA follows: TGTGCCAGTAGTAGGGCCGGGACAGGCAAGAACTATGGCTACACCTTC. This encodes CASSRAGTGKNYGYTF.

The J gene is TRBJ2-1, the V gene TRBV15, with D perhaps matching TRBD1 (5 bases). Trimming pared 0 bases from V and 8 bases from J, leaving 14 bases between. The CDR3 totals 15 residues. Germline V gives CDR1 LNHNV, CDR2 YYDKDF (reference sequence). The DNA for the CDR3 is TGTGCCACCAGCAGAGATCATCAGGGTATCGATGAGCAGTTCTTC. This codes for CATSRDHQGIDEQFF.

The chain carries TRBV2 and TRBJ2-3; no firm D call. V lost 8 bases and J 2 bases, leaving 11 bases between the germline ends. Germline V gene data show CDR1 as SNHLY and CDR2 as FYNNEI. This CDR3 spans 13 amino acids. This chain's CDR3 is CASGLRLTDTQYF. The CDR3 DNA follows: TGTGCCAGCGGCTTGAGGCTCACAGATACGCAGTATTTT. The full variable domain, with the rest looked up from reference TRBV2 and TRBJ2-3, is EPEVTQTPSHQVTQMGQEVILRCVPISNHLYFYWYRQILGQKVEFLVSFYNNEISEKSEIFDDQFSVERPDGSNFTLKIRSTKLEDSAMYFCASGLRLTDTQYFGPGTRLTVL.

The rearrangement links TRBV6-5 to TRBJ1-1; 9 nucleotides match TRBD1. In germline, CDR1 is MNHEY, CDR2 SVGAGI. The CDR3 covers 14 residues. The ends lost 6 bases at V and 3 bases at J; junction bases unmatched: 5. The CDR3, as DNA: TGTGCCAGCAGAACAGGGGGCCCTTACACTGAAGCTTTCTTT. Translation gives CASRTGGPYTEAFF.

The genes are TRBV6-1 and TRBJ1-6; unclear D gene. V dropped 1 base and J dropped 0 bases, with 7 bases sitting between them. In germline, CDR1 is MNHNS, CDR2 SASEGT. CDR3 length: 16 residues. CDR3 coding DNA: TGTGCCAGCAGTGAAGTCGTTCCCTCCTATAATTCACCCCTCCACTTT. Its protein is CASSEVVPSYNSPLHF.

This clone was seen only a few times. The chain is built from TRBV19 and TRBJ1-1; possible D gene TRBD1, 5 bases. There are 14 residues in the CDR3. The germline gives CDR1 LNHDA, CDR2 SQIVND (reference sequence). Trimming removed 5 bases at V and 4 bases at J, with 14 bases between. The CDR3 protein is CASSWGSGATEAFF. In nucleotides, the CDR3 is TGTGCCAGTAGTTGGGGCTCTGGGGCCACTGAAGCTTTCTTT.

The genes are TRBV6-6 and TRBJ2-1; D unresolved. The length of the CDR3 is 13 residues. Germline V gene data show CDR1 as MNHNY and CDR2 as SVGAGI (reference sequence). Between the trimmed V and J ends, which lost 7 bases and 9 bases, there was a span of 16 bases. CDR3 sequence reads: CASIHPSSGEQFF. Written as DNA, the CDR3 is TGTGCCAGCATTCACCCGTCATCGGGTGAGCAGTTCTTC.

This clone showed up just a few times. In DNA, the CDR3 is TGTGCCAGTAGAGGACAGGGGGTTTCCTATGGCTACACCTTC. It encodes CASRGQGVSYGYTF. This chain connects TRBV19 to TRBJ1-2, with 10 bases lining up with TRBD1. CDR1 is LNHDA, CDR2 SQIVND, per germline (reference sequence). The ends lost 6 bases at V and 4 bases at J; junction bases unmatched: 5. This CDR3 has 14 residues.